This is a list of T cell receptor beta chains from one sample in a study of blood T cell repertoires in COVID-19. The table came from immunoSEQ multiplex PCR; TCRdb's copy has only in-frame clones and leaves some out. This sample has a few hundred thousand clones, with 85% to 90% found just once. The sample consisted of peripheral blood. These receptors all come from a man in his sixties with acute or convalescent COVID-19. The CDR3 runs from the conserved cysteine through the conserved F or W. The D gene is left open where the match is weak. A clone size is listed for some rows: how often the clone was seen (once, few, many), or a class if it is expanded.

TRBD2	15	.	TRBV7-2	TRBJ2-1	TGTGCCAGCAGCTTAGACAGCGGGAGGGGGAATGAGCAGTTCTTC	CASSLDSGRGNEQFF
TRBD1	17	.	TRBV7-9	TRBJ1-5	TGTGCCAGCAGCCCGATGGCGGGACAGGGGAGCAATCAGCCCCAGCATTTT	CASSPMAGQGSNQPQHF
TRBD1	15	few	TRBV3-1/TRBV3-2	TRBJ1-1	TGTGCCAGCAGCTCTTGGACAGGGGGGGACACTGAAGCTTTCTTT	CASSSWTGGDTEAFF
.	17	.	TRBV5-4	TRBJ1-1	TGTGCCAGCAGCTTGTCGGCGACAGTGAGGGGGACCACTGAAGCTTTCTTT	CASSLSATVRGTTEAFF
.	17	many	TRBV20-1	TRBJ2-3	TGCAGTGCTAGTGCAGGTGGTAGCGGCATGGGCACAGATACGCAGTATTTT	CSASAGGSGMGTDTQYF
TRBD1	15	.	TRBV7-2	TRBJ1-2	TGTGCCAGCAGCTTAGCGGGAGGACAGGGCCATGGCTACACCTTC	CASSLAGGQGHGYTF
TRBD1	15	.	TRBV2	TRBJ1-4	TGTGCCAGCAGTGCCCGGACAGGCTATAATGAAAAACTGTTTTTT	CASSARTGYNEKLFF
TRBD1	15	.	TRBV19	TRBJ1-4	TGTGCCAGTAAAGGTGTTGGACAGGGGAGTGAAAAACTGTTTTTT	CASKGVGQGSEKLFF
TRBD1	14	.	TRBV6-6	TRBJ1-1	TGTGCCAGCAGACCCGGGACAGGGAACACTGAAGCTTTCTTT	CASRPGTGNTEAFF
.	13	.	TRBV6-1	TRBJ2-7	TGTGCCAGCAGCAACAGGGTTTCCTACGAGCAGTACTTC	CASSNRVSYEQYF
TRBD2	16	.	TRBV30	TRBJ2-5	TGTGCCTGGAGTGTTGGACTAGCGGGAGCCGGAAAGACCCAGTACTTC	CAWSVGLAGAGKTQYF
.	14	.	TRBV7-2	TRBJ2-3	TGTGCCAGCAGCCCGCGAGGAGTTAAAGATACGCAGTATTTT	CASSPRGVKDTQYF
TRBD2	15	.	TRBV7-2	TRBJ2-1	TGTGCCAGCAGCTTACTAGCGGGGACTAACAATGAGCAGTTCTTC	CASSLLAGTNNEQFF
.	15	.	TRBV7-9	TRBJ1-4	TGTGCCAGCAGCTTAGGGGGCAGGGGCAGTGAAAAACTGTTTTTT	CASSLGGRGSEKLFF
TRBD1	14	.	TRBV10-3	TRBJ1-4	TGTGCCATCAGTGGACAGGGGGGAAATGAAAAACTGTTTTTT	CAISGQGGNEKLFF
TRBD2	17	.	TRBV10-1	TRBJ2-3	TGCGCCAGCAGCCCGGGACTAGCGGGAGTACGCACAGATACGCAGTATTTT	CASSPGLAGVRTDTQYF
TRBD1	15	.	TRBV30	TRBJ1-5	TGTGCCTGGAGTTCTCGGGACAGCAGCAATCAGCCCCAGCATTTT	CAWSSRDSSNQPQHF
TRBD1	14	.	TRBV14	TRBJ1-2	TGTGCCAGCAGCCCGTCGACAGGGACCTATGGCTACACCTTC	CASSPSTGTYGYTF
TRBD1	14	.	TRBV28	TRBJ2-3	TGTGCCAGCCTCCTCGACAGGGCCACAGATACGCAGTATTTT	CASLLDRATDTQYF
.	13	.	TRBV27	TRBJ2-2	TGTGCCAGCAGAGGTGACGGGAAATTAGAGCTGTTTTTT	CASRGDGKLELFF
TRBD1	13	.	TRBV11-2	TRBJ1-2	TGTGCCAGCACCGTCGACAGGGGGTATGGCTACACCTTC	CASTVDRGYGYTF
TRBD2	17	few	TRBV9	TRBJ2-5	TGTGCCAGCAGTGAGCTGTCGGGACTAGCGGGACAAGAGACCCAGTACTTC	CASSELSGLAGQETQYF
TRBD2	18	.	TRBV27	TRBJ2-7	TGTGCCAGCAGCCCCACCACATGGACTAGCGGGAGGGCCAGCGAGCAGTACTTC	CASSPTTWTSGRASEQYF